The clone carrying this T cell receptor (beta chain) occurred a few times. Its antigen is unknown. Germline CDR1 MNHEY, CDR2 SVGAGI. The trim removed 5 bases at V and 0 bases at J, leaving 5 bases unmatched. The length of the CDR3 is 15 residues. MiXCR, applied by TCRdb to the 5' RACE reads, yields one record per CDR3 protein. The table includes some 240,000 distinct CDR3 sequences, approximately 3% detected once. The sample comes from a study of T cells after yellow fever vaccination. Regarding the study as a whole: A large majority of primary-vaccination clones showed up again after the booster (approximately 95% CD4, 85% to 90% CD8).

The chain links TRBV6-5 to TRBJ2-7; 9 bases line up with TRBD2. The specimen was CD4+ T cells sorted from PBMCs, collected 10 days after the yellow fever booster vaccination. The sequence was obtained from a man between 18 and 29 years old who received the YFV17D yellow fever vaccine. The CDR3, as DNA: TGTGCCAGCAGTCCTAGCGGGACTTACTCCTACGAGCAGTACTTC. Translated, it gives CASSPSGTYSYEQYF.